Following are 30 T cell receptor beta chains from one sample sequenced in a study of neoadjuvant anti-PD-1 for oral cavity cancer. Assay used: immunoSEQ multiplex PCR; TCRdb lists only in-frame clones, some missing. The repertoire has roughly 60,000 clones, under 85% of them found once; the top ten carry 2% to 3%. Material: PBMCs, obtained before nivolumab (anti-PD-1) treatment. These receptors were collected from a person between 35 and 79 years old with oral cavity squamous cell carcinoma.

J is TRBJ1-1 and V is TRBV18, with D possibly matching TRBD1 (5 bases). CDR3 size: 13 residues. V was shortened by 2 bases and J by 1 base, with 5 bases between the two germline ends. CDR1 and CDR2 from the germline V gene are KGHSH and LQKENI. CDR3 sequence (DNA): TGTGCCAGCTCACCAGGGGGGAACACTGAAGCTTTCTTT. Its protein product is CASSPGGNTEAFF.

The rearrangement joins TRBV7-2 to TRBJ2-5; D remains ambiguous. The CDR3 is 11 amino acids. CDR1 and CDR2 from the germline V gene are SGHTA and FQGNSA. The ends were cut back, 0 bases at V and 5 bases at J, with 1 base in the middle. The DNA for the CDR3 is TGTGCCAGCAGCTTAGCTGAGACCCAGTACTTC. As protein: CASSLAETQYF.

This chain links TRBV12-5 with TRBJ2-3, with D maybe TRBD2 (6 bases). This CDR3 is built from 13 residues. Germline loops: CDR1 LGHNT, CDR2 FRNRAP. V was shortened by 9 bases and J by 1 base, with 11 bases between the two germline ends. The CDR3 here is CASLASGTDTQYF. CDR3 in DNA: TGTGCTAGCCTAGCGAGCGGCACAGATACGCAGTATTTT.

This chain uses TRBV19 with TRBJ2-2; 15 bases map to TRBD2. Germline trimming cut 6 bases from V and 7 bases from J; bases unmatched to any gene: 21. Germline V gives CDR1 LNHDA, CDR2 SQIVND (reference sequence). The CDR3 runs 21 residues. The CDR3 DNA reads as TGTGCCAGTAGCCCTTATCTTAGGCGGACTAGCGGGAGGGCCAAGGACGGGGAGCTGTTTTTT. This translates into CASSPYLRRTSGRAKDGELFF. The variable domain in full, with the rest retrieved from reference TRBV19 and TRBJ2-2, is DGGITQSPKYLFRKEGQNVTLSCEQNLNHDAMYWYRQDPGQGLRLIYYSQIVNDFQKGDIAEGYSVSREKKESFPLTVTSAQKNPTAFYLCASSPYLRRTSGRAKDGELFFGEGSRLTVL.

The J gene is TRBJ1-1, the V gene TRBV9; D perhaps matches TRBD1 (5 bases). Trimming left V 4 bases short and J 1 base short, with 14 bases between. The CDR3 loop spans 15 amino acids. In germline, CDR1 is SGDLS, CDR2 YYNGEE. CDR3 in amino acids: CASSIGGGQNTEAFF. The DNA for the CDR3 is TGTGCCAGCAGCATCGGAGGAGGACAGAACACTGAAGCTTTCTTT.

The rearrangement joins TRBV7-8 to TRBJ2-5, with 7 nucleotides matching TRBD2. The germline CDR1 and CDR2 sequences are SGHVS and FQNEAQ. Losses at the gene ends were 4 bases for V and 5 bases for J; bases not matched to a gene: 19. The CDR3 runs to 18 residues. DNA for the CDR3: TGTGCCAGCAGCTACCACGGACTAGGTCGGGAGCCGTCCGAGACCCAGTACTTC. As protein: CASSYHGLGREPSETQYF.

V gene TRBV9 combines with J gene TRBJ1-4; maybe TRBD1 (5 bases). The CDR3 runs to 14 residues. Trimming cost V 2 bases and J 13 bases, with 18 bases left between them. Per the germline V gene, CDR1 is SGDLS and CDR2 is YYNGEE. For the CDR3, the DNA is TGTGCCAGCAGCGTCGAAGGACAACTCGGAGGACTGTTTTTT. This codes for CASSVEGQLGGLFF.

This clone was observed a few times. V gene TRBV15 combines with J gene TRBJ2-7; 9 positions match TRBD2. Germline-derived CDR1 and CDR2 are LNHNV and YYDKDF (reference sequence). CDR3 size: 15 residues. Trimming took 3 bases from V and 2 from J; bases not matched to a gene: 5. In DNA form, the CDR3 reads TGTGCCACCAGCAGGGTTAGCGGGAGTACCTACGAGCAGTACTTC. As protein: CATSRVSGSTYEQYF.

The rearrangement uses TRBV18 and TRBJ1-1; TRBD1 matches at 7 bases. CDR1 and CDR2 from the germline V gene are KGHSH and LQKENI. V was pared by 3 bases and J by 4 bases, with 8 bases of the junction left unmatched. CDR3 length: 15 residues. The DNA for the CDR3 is TGTGCCAGCTCACCTGGGGGCAGGGGGGCCACTGAAGCTTTCTTT. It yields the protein CASSPGGRGATEAFF.

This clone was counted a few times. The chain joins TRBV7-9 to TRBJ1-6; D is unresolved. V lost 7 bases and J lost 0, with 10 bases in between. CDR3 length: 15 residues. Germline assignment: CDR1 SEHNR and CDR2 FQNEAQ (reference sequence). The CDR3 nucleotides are TGTGCCAGCACCGGCGGAACCTCCTATAATTCACCCCTCCACTTT. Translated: CASTGGTSYNSPLHF.

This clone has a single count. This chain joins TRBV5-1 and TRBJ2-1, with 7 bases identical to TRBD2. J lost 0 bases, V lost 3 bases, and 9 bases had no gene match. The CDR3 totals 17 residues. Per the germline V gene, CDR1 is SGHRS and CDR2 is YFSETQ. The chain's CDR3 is CASSSSAGTSSYNEQFF. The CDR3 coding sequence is TGCGCCAGCAGCTCTTCAGCGGGGACCAGCTCCTACAATGAGCAGTTCTTC.

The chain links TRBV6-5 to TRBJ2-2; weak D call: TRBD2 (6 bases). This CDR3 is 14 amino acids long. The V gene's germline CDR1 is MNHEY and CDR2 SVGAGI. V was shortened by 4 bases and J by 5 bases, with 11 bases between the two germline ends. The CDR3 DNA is TGTGCCAGCAGTTCCCCGGGAGAGACCGGGGAGCTGTTTTTT. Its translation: CASSSPGETGELFF.

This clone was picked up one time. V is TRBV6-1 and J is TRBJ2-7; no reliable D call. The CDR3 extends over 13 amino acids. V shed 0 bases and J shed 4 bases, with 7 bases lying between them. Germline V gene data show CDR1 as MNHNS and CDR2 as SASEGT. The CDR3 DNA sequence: TGTGCCAGCAGTGAAGCGGCCCTGTACGAGCAGTACTTC. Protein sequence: CASSEAALYEQYF.

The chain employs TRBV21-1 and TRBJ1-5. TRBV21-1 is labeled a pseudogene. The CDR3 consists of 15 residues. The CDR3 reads CASSTRTYGNQPQHF. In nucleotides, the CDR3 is TGTGCCAGCAGCACAAGGACCTACGGCAATCAGCCCCAGCATTTT.

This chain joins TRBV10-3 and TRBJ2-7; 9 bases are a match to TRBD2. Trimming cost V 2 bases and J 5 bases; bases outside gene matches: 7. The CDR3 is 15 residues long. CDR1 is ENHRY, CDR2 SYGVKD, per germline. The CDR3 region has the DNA TGTGCCATCAGTGAGAGGGCTAGCGGGACAGACGAGCAGTACTTC. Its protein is CAISERASGTDEQYF.

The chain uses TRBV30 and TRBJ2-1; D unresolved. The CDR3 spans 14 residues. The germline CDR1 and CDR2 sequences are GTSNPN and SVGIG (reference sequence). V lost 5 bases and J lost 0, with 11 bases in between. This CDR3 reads CAWLRTSSYNEQFF. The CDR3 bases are TGTGCCTGGCTCCGGACCAGCTCCTACAATGAGCAGTTCTTC.

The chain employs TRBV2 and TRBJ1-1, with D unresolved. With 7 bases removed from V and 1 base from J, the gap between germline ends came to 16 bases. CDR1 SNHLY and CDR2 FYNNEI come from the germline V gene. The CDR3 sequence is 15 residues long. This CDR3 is CASKVISSGNTEAFF. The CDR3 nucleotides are TGTGCCAGCAAGGTCATTAGTTCGGGGAACACTGAAGCTTTCTTT.

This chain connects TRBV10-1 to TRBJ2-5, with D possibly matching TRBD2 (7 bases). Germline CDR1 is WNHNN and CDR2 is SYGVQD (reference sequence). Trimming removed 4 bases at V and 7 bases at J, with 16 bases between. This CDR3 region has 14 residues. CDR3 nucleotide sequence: TGCGCCAGCAGTGCCCTCCGGGGGGCTGGGACCCAGTACTTC. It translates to CASSALRGAGTQYF.

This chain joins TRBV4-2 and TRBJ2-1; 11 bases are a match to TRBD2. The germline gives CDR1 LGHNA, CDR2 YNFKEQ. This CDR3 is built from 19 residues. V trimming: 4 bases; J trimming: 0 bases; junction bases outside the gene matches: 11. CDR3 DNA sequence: TGTGCCAGCAGCCCAAGCGTAGCGGGGGGGCCCGGCTCCTACAATGAGCAGTTCTTC. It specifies CASSPSVAGGPGSYNEQFF.

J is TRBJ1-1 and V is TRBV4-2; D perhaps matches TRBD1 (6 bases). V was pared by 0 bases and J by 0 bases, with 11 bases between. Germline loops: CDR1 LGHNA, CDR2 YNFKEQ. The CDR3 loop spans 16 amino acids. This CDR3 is CASSQDSRGMNTEAFF. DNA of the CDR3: TGTGCCAGCAGCCAAGATAGCAGGGGCATGAACACTGAAGCTTTCTTT.

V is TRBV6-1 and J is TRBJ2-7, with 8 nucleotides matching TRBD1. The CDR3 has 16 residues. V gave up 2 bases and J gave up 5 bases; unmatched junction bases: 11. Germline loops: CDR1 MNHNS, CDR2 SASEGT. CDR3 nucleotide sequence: TGTGCCAGCAGTGAATCGGGCTGGACAGGGTTCCACGAGCAGTACTTC. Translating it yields CASSESGWTGFHEQYF.

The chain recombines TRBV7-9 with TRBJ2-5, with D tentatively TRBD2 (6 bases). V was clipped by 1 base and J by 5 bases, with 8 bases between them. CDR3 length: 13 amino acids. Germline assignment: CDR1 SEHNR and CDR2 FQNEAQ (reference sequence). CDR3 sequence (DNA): TGTGCCAGCAGCTTAGGGACTACGGAGACCCAGTACTTC. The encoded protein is CASSLGTTETQYF.

In DNA, the CDR3 is TGTGCCTGGAGTGTACGTGGAGTGGGTGGAAACACCATATATTTT. It yields the protein CAWSVRGVGGNTIYF. The chain recombines TRBV30 with TRBJ1-3, with D unresolved. V gave up 0 bases and J gave up 3 bases, with 12 bases separating them. From germline, CDR1 is GTSNPN and CDR2 SVGIG (reference sequence). The CDR3 consists of 15 residues. Supplemented by reference TRBV30 and TRBJ1-3, the full variable domain reads SQTIHQWPATLVQPVGSPLSLECTVEGTSNPNLYWYRQAAGRGLQLLFYSVGIGQISSEVPQNLSASRPQDRQFILSSKKLLLSDSGFYLCAWSVRGVGGNTIYFGEGSWLTVV.

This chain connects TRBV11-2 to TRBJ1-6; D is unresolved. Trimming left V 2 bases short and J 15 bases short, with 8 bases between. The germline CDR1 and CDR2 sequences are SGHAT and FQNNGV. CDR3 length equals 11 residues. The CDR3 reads CASSLSTILHF. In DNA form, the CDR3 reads TGTGCCAGCAGCTTATCTACGATCCTCCACTTT.

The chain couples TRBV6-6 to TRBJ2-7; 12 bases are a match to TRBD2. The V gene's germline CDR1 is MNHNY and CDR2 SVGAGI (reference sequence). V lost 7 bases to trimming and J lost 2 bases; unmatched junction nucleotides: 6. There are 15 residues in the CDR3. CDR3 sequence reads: CASTVLAGGTYEQYF. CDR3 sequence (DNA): TGTGCCAGCACCGTACTAGCGGGAGGTACCTACGAGCAGTACTTC.

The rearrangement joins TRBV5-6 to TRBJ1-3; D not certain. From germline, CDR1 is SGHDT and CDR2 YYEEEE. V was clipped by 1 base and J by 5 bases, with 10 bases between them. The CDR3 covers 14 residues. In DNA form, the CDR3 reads TGTGCCAGCAGCTTGAAACACCGACGAAACACCATATATTTT. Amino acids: CASSLKHRRNTIYF.

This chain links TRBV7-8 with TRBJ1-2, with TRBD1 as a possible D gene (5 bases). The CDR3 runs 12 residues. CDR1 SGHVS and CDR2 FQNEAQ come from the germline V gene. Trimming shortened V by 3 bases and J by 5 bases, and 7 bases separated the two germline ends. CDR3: CASSFEGYGYTF. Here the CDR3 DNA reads TGTGCCAGCAGCTTTGAGGGGTATGGCTACACCTTC.

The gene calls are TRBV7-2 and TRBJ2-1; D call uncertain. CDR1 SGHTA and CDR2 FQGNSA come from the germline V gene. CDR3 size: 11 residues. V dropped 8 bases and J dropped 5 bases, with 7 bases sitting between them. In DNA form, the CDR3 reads TGTGCCAGCGGACGACACAATGAGCAGTTCTTC. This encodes CASGRHNEQFF. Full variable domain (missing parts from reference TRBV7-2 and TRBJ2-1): GAGVSQSPSNKVTEKGKDVELRCDPISGHTALYWYRQSLGQGLEFLIYFQGNSAPDKSGLPSDRFSAERTGGSVSTLTIQRTQQEDSAVYLCASGRHNEQFFGPGTRLTVL.

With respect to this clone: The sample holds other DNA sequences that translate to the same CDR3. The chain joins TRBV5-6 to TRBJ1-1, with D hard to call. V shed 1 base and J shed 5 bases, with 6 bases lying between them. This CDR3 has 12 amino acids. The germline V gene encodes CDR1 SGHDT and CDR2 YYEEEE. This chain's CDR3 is CASSLRGTEAFF. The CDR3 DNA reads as TGTGCCAGCAGCTTGCGGGGAACTGAAGCTTTCTTT.

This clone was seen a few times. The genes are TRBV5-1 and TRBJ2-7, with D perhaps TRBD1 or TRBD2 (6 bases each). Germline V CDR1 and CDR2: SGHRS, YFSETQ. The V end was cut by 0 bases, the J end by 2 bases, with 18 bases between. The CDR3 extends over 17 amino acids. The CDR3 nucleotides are TGCGCCAGCAGCTTGGCTCCGGGGGCGGGGCGTACCTACGAGCAGTACTTC. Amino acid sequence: CASSLAPGAGRTYEQYF.